Listed below are T cell receptor beta chains from one sample, sequenced in a study of siplizumab effects on memory and regulatory T cells. Clones were sequenced by immunoSEQ multiplex PCR, and TCRdb holds only the in-frame ones, with some missing. The sample lists 80,000 to 130,000 clones; about 92% were seen once. The sample consisted of Tregs sorted from blood. The receptor set was obtained from a human donor in good health. Each CDR3 is given with its conserved first and last residue. Each record gives: D gene, clone size, J gene, V gene, CDR3 protein, CDR3 DNA. D genes are given only for firm matches. Not every row has a clone size; where given, it reads once, few, many or a size class.

D: TRBD1
size: .
J: TRBJ2-3
V: TRBV6-1
CDR3: CASSRDRGADTQYF
DNA: TGTGCCAGCAGCCGGGACAGGGGCGCAGATACGCAGTATTTT

D: .
size: .
J: TRBJ2-4
V: TRBV9
CDR3: CASSVDRGPDKNIQYF
DNA: TGTGCCAGCAGCGTAGATCGGGGCCCTGACAAAAACATTCAGTACTTC

D: .
size: .
J: TRBJ2-5
V: TRBV6-5
CDR3: CASTRVDGTQYF
DNA: TGTGCCAGCACCAGGGTGGATGGGACCCAGTACTTC

D: .
size: .
J: TRBJ1-3
V: TRBV29-1
CDR3: CSARLGSGNTIYF
DNA: TGCAGCGCCCGTCTGGGCTCTGGAAACACCATATATTTT

D: TRBD2
size: .
J: TRBJ2-1
V: TRBV7-2
CDR3: CASSLYGTSAYNEQFF
DNA: TGTGCCAGCAGCTTATACGGGACTAGCGCGTACAATGAGCAGTTCTTC

D: .
size: .
J: TRBJ2-7
V: TRBV10-3
CDR3: CAISGGSIYEQYF
DNA: TGTGCCATCAGTGGTGGGTCGATCTACGAGCAGTACTTC

D: TRBD2
size: .
J: TRBJ2-1
V: TRBV9
CDR3: CASSSPKGAGGPLNEQFF
DNA: TGTGCCAGCAGCTCTCCCAAGGGTGCGGGAGGGCCGCTCAATGAGCAGTTCTTC

D: .
size: .
J: TRBJ2-2
V: TRBV19
CDR3: CATRGSSGNTGELFF
DNA: TGTGCCACCAGAGGGAGTAGCGGGAACACCGGGGAGCTGTTTTTT

D: .
size: .
J: TRBJ2-1
V: TRBV6-1
CDR3: CASSGVGSYNEQFF
DNA: TGTGCCAGCAGTGGGGTGGGCTCCTACAATGAGCAGTTCTTC

D: .
size: .
J: TRBJ1-1
V: TRBV28
CDR3: CASMTGNTEAFF
DNA: TGTGCCAGTATGACAGGGAACACTGAAGCTTTCTTT

D: TRBD2
size: .
J: TRBJ2-2
V: TRBV27
CDR3: CASGSGRAGGELFF
DNA: TGTGCCAGCGGTAGCGGGAGGGCCGGCGGGGAGCTGTTTTTT

D: .
size: .
J: TRBJ1-4
V: TRBV6-5
CDR3: CASIGNSVDEKLFF
DNA: TGTGCCAGCATTGGAAACAGCGTAGATGAAAAACTGTTTTTT

D: .
size: .
J: TRBJ2-1
V: TRBV6-1
CDR3: CASSEALGWNEQFF
DNA: TGTGCCAGCAGTGAAGCCCTGGGATGGAATGAGCAGTTCTTC

D: .
size: .
J: TRBJ2-4
V: TRBV7-9
CDR3: CASSRGKTKNIQYF
DNA: TGTGCCAGCAGTCGGGGTAAAACCAAAAACATTCAGTACTTC

D: TRBD1
size: .
J: TRBJ2-3
V: TRBV10-3
CDR3: CAIGQALTDTQYF
DNA: TGTGCCATCGGACAGGCGCTCACAGATACGCAGTATTTT

D: .
size: once
J: TRBJ2-1
V: TRBV7-9
CDR3: CASSLRPRLAIDSYNEQFF
DNA: TGTGCCAGCAGCCTTCGTCCCAGGCTAGCGATCGATTCCTACAATGAGCAGTTCTTC

D: TRBD1
size: .
J: TRBJ2-1
V: TRBV18
CDR3: CASSPPATGWINEQFF
DNA: TGTGCCAGCTCACCACCGGCGACAGGGTGGATCAATGAGCAGTTCTTC

D: TRBD2
size: .
J: TRBJ2-1
V: TRBV19
CDR3: CASSTSGLAPGNEQFF
DNA: TGTGCCAGTAGTACGTCTGGACTAGCCCCGGGCAATGAGCAGTTCTTC

D: TRBD1
size: .
J: TRBJ2-1
V: TRBV25-1
CDR3: CASGTRWDRRYNEQFF
DNA: TGTGCCAGCGGCACCCGATGGGACAGACGTTACAATGAGCAGTTCTTC

D: .
size: .
J: TRBJ2-3
V: TRBV9
CDR3: CASSAAGDTQYF
DNA: TGTGCCAGCAGCGCCGCGGGAGATACGCAGTATTTT

D: TRBD1
size: .
J: TRBJ2-7
V: TRBV27
CDR3: CASSFDRGSYEQYF
DNA: TGTGCCAGCAGTTTCGACAGGGGGTCCTACGAGCAGTACTTC

D: TRBD1
size: .
J: TRBJ1-2
V: TRBV27
CDR3: CASSLRTGGPGYTF
DNA: TGTGCCAGCAGTCTTAGGACAGGGGGGCCTGGCTACACCTTC

D: .
size: .
J: TRBJ2-7
V: TRBV20-1
CDR3: CSAKQSYEQYF
DNA: TGCAGTGCTAAACAGTCCTACGAGCAGTACTTC

D: .
size: .
J: TRBJ2-1
V: TRBV5-1
CDR3: CASSLEAGTQFF
DNA: TGCGCCAGCAGCTTGGAGGCCGGGACTCAGTTCTTC

D: .
size: once
J: TRBJ2-6
V: TRBV7-3
CDR3: CASSLRGTGANVLTF
DNA: TGTGCCAGCAGCTTAAGGGGGACTGGGGCCAACGTCCTGACTTTC

D: .
size: .
J: TRBJ1-2
V: TRBV30
CDR3: CAWSVRGTYGYTF
DNA: TGTGCCTGGAGTGTAAGGGGGACCTATGGCTACACCTTC

D: .
size: .
J: TRBJ2-3
V: TRBV18
CDR3: CASSPGSRGSTDTQYF
DNA: TGTGCCAGCTCACCAGGATCGAGAGGTAGCACAGATACGCAGTATTTT

D: .
size: .
J: TRBJ2-5
V: TRBV15
CDR3: CATSRERGQETQYF
DNA: TGTGCCACCAGCAGAGAAAGGGGGCAAGAGACCCAGTACTTC

D: .
size: .
J: TRBJ1-2
V: TRBV6-1
CDR3: CASSEAQDGLYGYTF
DNA: TGTGCCAGCAGTGAAGCGCAGGACGGTCTCTATGGCTACACCTTC

D: TRBD2
size: .
J: TRBJ2-7
V: TRBV19
CDR3: CASTMYSGSYEQYF
DNA: TGTGCCAGTACCATGTATAGCGGGAGCTACGAGCAGTACTTC

D: .
size: few
J: TRBJ1-3
V: TRBV4-1
CDR3: CASSQNLLQGPPTGNTIYF
DNA: TGCGCCAGCAGCCAAAACCTATTACAGGGACCCCCCACTGGAAACACCATATATTTT

D: TRBD2
size: .
J: TRBJ2-2
V: TRBV5-1
CDR3: CASRGLAGTGELFF
DNA: TGCGCCAGCAGGGGCCTAGCGGGTACCGGGGAGCTGTTTTTT

D: TRBD2
size: .
J: TRBJ2-2
V: TRBV5-6
CDR3: CASSVLAGANTGELFF
DNA: TGTGCCAGCAGCGTCCTAGCGGGTGCGAACACCGGGGAGCTGTTTTTT

D: TRBD1
size: few
J: TRBJ1-2
V: TRBV29-1
CDR3: CSVEGALSGYTF
DNA: TGCAGCGTCGAGGGGGCTTTAAGTGGCTACACCTTC

D: .
size: .
J: TRBJ2-3
V: TRBV21-1
CDR3: CASSTGGLEREVVDTQYF
DNA: TGTGCCAGCAGCACGGGGGGACTAGAGCGGGAGGTGGTAGATACGCAGTATTTT

D: .
size: few
J: TRBJ2-2
V: TRBV7-2
CDR3: CASSLAGASAGELFF
DNA: TGTGCCAGCAGCTTAGCGGGGGCTTCGGCCGGGGAGCTGTTTTTT

D: .
size: .
J: TRBJ2-5
V: TRBV19
CDR3: CASSIIGGRETQYF
DNA: TGTGCCAGTAGTATAATAGGTGGAAGGGAGACCCAGTACTTC